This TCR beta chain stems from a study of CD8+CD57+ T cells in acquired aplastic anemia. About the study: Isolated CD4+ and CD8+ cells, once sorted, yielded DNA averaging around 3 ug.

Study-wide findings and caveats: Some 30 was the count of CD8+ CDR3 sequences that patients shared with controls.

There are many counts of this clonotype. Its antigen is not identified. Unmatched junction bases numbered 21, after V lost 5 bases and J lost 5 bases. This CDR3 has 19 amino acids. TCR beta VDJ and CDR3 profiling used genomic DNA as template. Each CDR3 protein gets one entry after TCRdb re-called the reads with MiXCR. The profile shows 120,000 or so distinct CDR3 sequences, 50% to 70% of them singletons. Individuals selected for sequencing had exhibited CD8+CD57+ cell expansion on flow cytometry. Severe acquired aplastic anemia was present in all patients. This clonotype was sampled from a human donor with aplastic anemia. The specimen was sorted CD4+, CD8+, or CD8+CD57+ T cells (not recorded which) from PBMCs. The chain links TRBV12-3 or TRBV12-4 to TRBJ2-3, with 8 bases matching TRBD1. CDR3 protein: CASSPRGRAGGASVDTQYF. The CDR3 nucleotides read TGTGCCAGCAGTCCTCGGGGTCGGGCAGGGGGCGCGTCCGTAGATACGCAGTATTTT.